The 4 T cell receptor beta chains reported below all come from one sample, sequenced in a study of T cells in Graves' hyperthyroidism and ophthalmopathy. Amplification of TCR beta CDR3 regions used RNA as the template. First-round RT-PCR targeting the TCR CDR3 was performed with the HTBI primer set. TCRdb used MiXCR to reprocess the multiplex PCR reads, holding one entry per CDR3 protein. The table includes about 660,000 distinct CDR3 sequences, just under 45% detected once. The specimen was peripheral blood or thyroid tissue (not recorded which). Source of these receptors: an adult man with Graves' disease, either hyperthyroidism or ophthalmopathy (not recorded which).

The chain is built from TRBV12-3 or TRBV12-4 and TRBJ1-1; no reliable D call. V was trimmed by 6 bases and J by 1 base, leaving 15 bases between them. The CDR3 spans 15 residues. CDR3 residues: CASSEVVQGNTEAFF. The CDR3 DNA sequence: TGTGCCAGCAGCGAGGTCGTACAAGGGAACACTGAAGCTTTCTTT.

This clonotype was found a few times. The chain is built from TRBV20-1 and TRBJ1-1, with 7 bases fitting TRBD1. V gave up 5 bases and J gave up 6 bases; unmatched junction bases: 9. The CDR3 totals 13 residues. Germline values: CDR1 DFQATT, CDR2 SNEGSKA (reference sequence). The CDR3 DNA reads TGCAGTGCTCCCAAGACAGGGTTTGCTGAAGCTTTCTTT. This encodes CSAPKTGFAEAFF.

DNA of the CDR3: TGTGCCAGCAGTTACTCGATCCAGCTTAACTATGGCTACACCTTC. Encoded protein: CASSYSIQLNYGYTF. This sequence joins TRBV6-5 and TRBJ1-2; no clear D. The V and J ends lost 0 bases and 1 base respectively, with 9 bases between them. The CDR3 extends over 15 amino acids. Germline V gene sequence: CDR1 MNHEY, CDR2 SVGAGI.

This clonotype was observed many times. This chain joins TRBV10-3 and TRBJ1-2; 7 nucleotides match TRBD1. This CDR3 region has 12 residues. V was clipped by 4 bases and J by 11 bases; unmatched bases: 7. Looked up from germline, CDR1 is ENHRY and CDR2 is SYGVKD. For the CDR3, the DNA is TGTGCCATCAGTGTGGAGGGACAGCGATACACCTTC. Protein product: CAISVEGQRYTF.